The clone carrying this T cell receptor (beta chain) was observed a handful of times. Its antigen remains unknown. The sample has other DNA sequences that encode this CDR3 too. Heparinised blood was drawn once per donor, averaging approximately 100 mL. These data come from a study of beta chain features in type 1 diabetes. Study at large: Healthy donors resembled patients in age, gender and cell yields.

Overall study findings and caveats: Shorter TCRB CDR3s, moderately but significantly so, were found in Type 1 diabetes patients in all four CD4+ subsets. Since sequencing was performed on cDNA, cells with high TCR expression could be over-represented.

The entirety of the isolated RNA underwent reverse transcription, so expressed TCRB transcripts were sequenced. Some clones are missing from TCRdb's copy, which holds only in-frame ones; the method was immunoSEQ multiplex PCR. The table records 300,000 to 400,000 clones, over 8.5% of them present only once. This CDR3 is 13 amino acids long. Germline loops: CDR1 SEHNR, CDR2 FQNEAQ (reference sequence). V lost 2 bases and J 2 bases, leaving 7 bases between the germline ends. This sequence was found in a man aged 25-45 years with type 1 diabetes. Sequencing was carried out using central memory CD4+ T cells from blood. V is TRBV7-9 and J is TRBJ2-7; the D is unclear. The CDR3 sequence: CASSLSGAYEQYF. The CDR3 DNA reads TGTGCCAGCAGCTTAAGTGGGGCCTACGAGCAGTACTTC.